This note documents a single T cell receptor (beta chain) sequence. Its antigen is still unknown. The sample is drawn from a study of OX40 agonist ivuxolimab in advanced cancers. The study, taken as a whole, reports: The study did not work out the antigen specificity of the expanded peripheral T cells.

V lost 2 bases, J lost 8 bases, and 17 bases stayed unmatched. The CDR3 totals 16 residues. Germline CDR1 and CDR2: GTSNPN and SVGIG (reference sequence). Sequencing used immunoSEQ multiplex PCR; TCRdb keeps in-frame clones, though not all of them. The data contain approximately 76,000 clones, roughly 91% of them singletons. This specimen was CD4+ or CD8+ T cells sorted from blood, taken in a trial of the OX40 agonist ivuxolimab. The TCR was taken from an adult with an advanced solid tumor such as melanoma, head and neck, liver or kidney cancer. The chain carries TRBV30 and TRBJ1-2; 7 bases line up with TRBD1. The CDR3 DNA follows: TGTGCCTGGAGTTGGGACAGCCCCCATTCTCCGGGGGGCTACACCTTC. Residues: CAWSWDSPHSPGGYTF.